A single sample is the source of the 2 T cell receptor beta chains below, sequenced in a study of T cell repertoires in cytomegalovirus infection. Their antigen targets remain unknown. TCRdb reprocessed the reads with MiXCR, giving one entry per CDR3 protein. The sample consists of approximately 1,000,000 distinct CDR3 sequences, around 30% of them appearing once. The specimen was cultured CD8+ T cells from PBMCs, collected from culture after CMV antigen stimulation. All receptors derive from a human donor in good health (CMV status not recorded). Some clones in this sample may be carry-over from other donors' samples.

The chain uses TRBV4-3 and TRBJ2-1, with 9 positions matching TRBD2. CDR3 length: 17 residues. V gave up 4 bases and J gave up 3 bases; unmatched junction bases: 10. Germline V gene data show CDR1 as LGHNA and CDR2 as YSLEER. For the CDR3, the DNA is TGCGCCAGCAGCCCTACCCCAGCGGGGGGACTCTACAATGAGCAGTTCTTC. Protein: CASSPTPAGGLYNEQFF.

This clonotype occurred many times. In DNA form, the CDR3 reads TGTGCCAGCAGCCCCCGGGACAGGGGGCTTACCACTGAAGCTTTCTTT. It is translated as CASSPRDRGLTTEAFF. The chain links TRBV5-4 to TRBJ1-1; 12 bases map to TRBD1. This CDR3 contains 16 residues. The germline CDR1 and CDR2 sequences are SGHNT and YYREEE (reference sequence). J gave up 4 bases and V 4 bases, and 8 bases lay outside the gene matches.